The 5 T cell receptor beta chains reported below all come from one sample, sequenced in a study of STAT5B mutations in CD4+ large granular lymphocyte leukemia (dated by TCRdb to about 2022). The library came from the immunoSEQ multiplex PCR assay. TCRdb stores this immuneACCESS table with in-frame sequences only. Part of the clones is absent; in the studies checked, under half of the shortfall reflects unresolved V genes, and no reason is known for the rest. This sample holds 40,000 to 45,000 clones; roughly 84% were observed only once. Of the sample, 0.3% to 0.35% falls within the top ten clones. Input material: CD4+ T cells from blood buffy coats. These receptors all come from a human donor in good health.

This clone was observed a few times. The chain employs TRBV29-1 and TRBJ1-2, with D tentatively TRBD1 (5 bases). CDR3 length: 12 residues. The V end was cut by 1 base, the J end by 7 bases, with 10 bases between. Germline V gene data show CDR1 as SQVTM and CDR2 as ANQGSEA. This CDR3 is CSVEGAGSGYTF. CDR3 coding DNA: TGCAGCGTTGAAGGAGCAGGGAGTGGCTACACCTTC.

J is TRBJ1-5 and V is TRBV4-1; D not resolved. Trimming pared 1 base from V and 5 bases from J, leaving 15 bases between. CDR1 is MGHRA, CDR2 YSYEKL, per germline. The CDR3 length is 16 residues. CDR3 bases: TGCGCCAGCAGCCAAGGGCCGGCGGACCTACATCAGCCCCAGCATTTT. Protein: CASSQGPADLHQPQHF.

The chain carries TRBV11-3 and TRBJ2-7; 8 bases agree with TRBD2. Germline trimming cut 5 bases from V and 3 bases from J; bases unmatched to any gene: 3. Germline values: CDR1 SGHNT, CDR2 YENEEA. This CDR3 has 13 residues. Here the CDR3 DNA reads TGTGCCAGCAGCCCCGCGGGAGGCTACGAGCAGTACTTC. Protein sequence: CASSPAGGYEQYF.

The chain employs TRBV29-1 and TRBJ1-1; D possibly corresponds to TRBD1 (6 bases). With 3 bases removed from V and 4 bases from J, the gap between germline ends came to 18 bases. CDR1 is SQVTM, CDR2 ANQGSEA, per germline. This CDR3 has 15 amino acids. The CDR3 here is CSVEKTAGVVTEAFF. CDR3 DNA sequence: TGCAGCGTTGAGAAGACCGCAGGGGTCGTCACTGAAGCTTTCTTT.

The gene calls are TRBV30 and TRBJ1-5, with 8 bases identical to TRBD1. Germline V CDR1 and CDR2: GTSNPN, SVGIG (reference sequence). Losses at the gene ends were 0 bases for V and 0 bases for J; bases not matched to a gene: 4. CDR3 length: 16 amino acids. CDR3 sequence (DNA): TGTGCCTGGAGTGTACAGGGGGGGTATAGCAATCAGCCCCAGCATTTT. Its translation: CAWSVQGGYSNQPQHF. Full variable domain (rest looked up from reference TRBV30 and TRBJ1-5): SQTIHQWPATLVQPVGSPLSLECTVEGTSNPNLYWYRQAAGRGLQLLFYSVGIGQISSEVPQNLSASRPQDRQFILSSKKLLLSDSGFYLCAWSVQGGYSNQPQHFGDGTRLSIL.